Below, 26 T cell receptor beta chains from the same sample are listed, as sequenced in a study of metastatic and nonmetastatic thyroid tumors. No patient received treatment before thyroid surgery. TCRdb re-called clones from the PCR reads using MiXCR. The sample has over 35,000 clones, 17% seen once. The sample taken for sequencing was tumor tissue. The receptors derive from a female donor with papillary thyroid cancer or a benign thyroid nodule (not recorded which). Some clones in this sample may be carry-over from other donors' samples.

On this clone itself: At one of its ends the junction is not consistent with the germline gene, which may arise from a read error. The V call is TRBV7-6, the J call TRBJ2-1; TRBD2 matches 10 bases. The CDR3 totals 16 residues. Germline CDR1 and CDR2: SGHVS and FNYEAQ. The CDR3 protein is CASSLSDTSGTDEQFF. The CDR3 coding sequence is TGTGCTAGCAGCTTAAGCGATACTAGCGGGACCGATGAGCAGTTCTTC. Supplemented by reference TRBV7-6 and TRBJ2-1, the full variable domain reads GAGVSQSPRYKVTKRGQDVALRCDPISGHVSLYWYRQALGQGPEFLTYFNYEAQQDKSGLPNDRFSAERPEGSISTLTIQRTEQRDSAMYRCASSLSDTSGTDEQFFGPGTRLTVL.

This clone was seen many times. The chain combines TRBV9 with TRBJ1-6, with TRBD1 as a possible D gene (6 bases). The CDR3 totals 14 residues. With 3 bases removed from V and 6 bases from J, the gap between germline ends came to 10 bases. The germline V gene encodes CDR1 SGDLS and CDR2 YYNGEE. CDR3 nucleotides: TGTGCCAGCAGCGGGGGACAATTTAATTCACCCCTCCACTTT. Encoded protein: CASSGGQFNSPLHF. The entire variable domain, with the rest obtained from reference TRBV9 and TRBJ1-6, is as follows: DSGVTQTPKHLITATGQRVTLRCSPRSGDLSVYWYQQSLDQGLQFLIQYYNGEERAKGNILERFSAQQFPDLHSELNLSSLELGDSALYFCASSGGQFNSPLHFGNGTRLTVT.

In this sample, this clone is medium-sized. The chain is built from TRBV12-3 or TRBV12-4 and TRBJ2-7; the match to TRBD2 covers 14 bases. The CDR3 runs to 15 residues. Losses at the gene ends were 5 bases for V and 3 bases for J; bases not matched to a gene: 3. For the CDR3, the DNA is TGTGCCAGCAGTCCGACTAGCGGGAGGGTCTACGAGCAGTACTTC. Protein: CASSPTSGRVYEQYF.

As concerns this clone: A much larger clone lies one base from this, so it may be a read error. Other nucleotide sequences from this sample produce the same CDR3. J is TRBJ2-1 and V is TRBV19; D may be TRBD1 or TRBD2 (6 bases each). Between the trimmed V and J ends, which lost 1 base and 15 bases, there was a span of 13 bases. Germline assignment: CDR1 LNHDA and CDR2 SQIVND (reference sequence). This CDR3 has 12 residues. CDR3 DNA: TGTGCCAGTAGTATAGCGGGCGGGACACTGTTCTTC. Translating gives CASSIAGGTLFF.

The rearrangement joins TRBV20-1 to TRBJ1-1; possible D gene TRBD1, 5 bases. This CDR3 comprises 15 residues. Germline V gene lookup returns CDR1 DFQATT and CDR2 SNEGSKA (reference sequence). V dropped 6 bases and J dropped 3 bases, with 20 bases sitting between them. This CDR3 reads CSAPGGVAWDTEAFF. The CDR3 coding sequence is TGCAGTGCACCGGGAGGGGTTGCCTGGGACACTGAAGCTTTCTTT.

This clone was detected many times. The chain links TRBV7-2 to TRBJ2-7, with a weak D call TRBD2 (6 bases). This CDR3 comprises 15 residues. CDR1 and CDR2 (germline): SGHTA, FQGNSA. Trimming took off 5 bases at V and 4 bases at J, with 18 bases between the two ends. CDR3 bases: TGTGCCAGCAGCCCCTCTTCGGCTAGCGAGTACGAGCAGTACTTC. The encoded protein is CASSPSSASEYEQYF.

This clone was seen many times. V usage is TRBV6-2 or TRBV6-3 and J usage is TRBJ2-7; 10 nucleotides line up with TRBD2. Germline V gene sequence: CDR1 MNHEY, CDR2 SVGEGT. Trimming at V came to 2 bases and at J to 5 bases, leaving 9 bases not matched to a gene. CDR3 length: 16 residues. CDR3 sequence reads: CASSYLLAGARDEQYF. In DNA, the CDR3 is TGTGCCAGCAGTTACCTTCTAGCGGGAGCTCGGGACGAGCAGTACTTC.

A word on this clone: Given a much more abundant clone one base away, this may be a read error. Other DNA sequences of this sample code for an identical CDR3. The J gene is TRBJ2-2, the V gene TRBV10-3; D is possibly TRBD1 (5 bases). The CDR3 sequence is 17 residues long. Trimming removed 0 bases from V and 6 bases from J, with 17 bases in between. The V gene's germline CDR1 is ENHRY and CDR2 SYGVKD. CDR3 DNA: TGTGCCATCAGTGAGTCCGGTACAGGAATTAACGCCGGGGAGCTGTTTTTT. Its translation: CAISESGTGINAGELFF.

This clone was counted many times. This sequence joins TRBV5-4 and TRBJ2-1; D possibly matches TRBD1 or TRBD2 (5 bases each). V shed 5 bases and J shed 7 bases, with 16 bases lying between them. Per germline, CDR1 SGHNT and CDR2 YYREEE (reference sequence). The CDR3 length is 14 residues. The CDR3 nucleotides read TGTGCCAGCAGTTGGAGAGGGGCAGCTAATGAGCAGTTCTTC. Translated, it gives CASSWRGAANEQFF.

This clone was picked up many times. The V call is TRBV6-1, the J call TRBJ2-1; D is undetermined. CDR3 size: 12 residues. Germline values: CDR1 MNHNS, CDR2 SASEGT. V was cut by 2 bases and J by 5 bases, with 4 bases left in between. Written as DNA, the CDR3 is TGTGCCAGCAGTGAATTCGACAATGAGCAGTTCTTC. Translated: CASSEFDNEQFF.

Points on this clone: A clone one base away is much larger, so this may be a read error. V gene TRBV20-1 combines with J gene TRBJ2-1; D is ambiguous. V lost 6 bases, J lost 12 bases, and 15 bases lay in between. Per germline, CDR1 DFQATT and CDR2 SNEGSKA (reference sequence). CDR3 length: 11 residues. The DNA for the CDR3 is TGCAGTGCCACTGAGTCCCGGGTGCAGTTCTTC. Translated: CSATESRVQFF.

This rearrangement joins TRBV7-2 to TRBJ2-7; TRBD2 agrees at 13 bases. V was clipped by 0 bases and J by 2 bases; unmatched bases: 1. From germline, CDR1 is SGHTA and CDR2 FQGNSA. The CDR3 consists of 16 residues. Here the CDR3 reads CASSLATSGRAYEQYF. The CDR3 coding sequence is TGTGCCAGCAGCTTAGCTACTAGCGGGAGGGCCTACGAGCAGTACTTC.

This clone was detected many times. This rearrangement joins TRBV7-8 to TRBJ1-2; TRBD1 is a possible D gene (6 bases). From germline, CDR1 is SGHVS and CDR2 FQNEAQ. Trimming took 1 base from V and 5 from J, leaving 11 bases between them. This CDR3 contains 14 residues. DNA of the CDR3: TGTGCCAGCAGCTTAGGGGGGGCTGTATATGGCTACACCTTC. Its protein product is CASSLGGAVYGYTF.

This clone was counted many times. This rearrangement joins TRBV3-1 to TRBJ2-1, with D perhaps TRBD2 (6 bases). Germline V gene data show CDR1 as LGHDT and CDR2 as YNNKEL (reference sequence). The V end lost 6 bases, the J end lost 6 bases, and 18 bases lay between the germline ends. The CDR3 is 15 amino acids. The CDR3 DNA reads TGTGCCAGCAGGGCGACTAGTTCCTGGGGCAATGAGCAGTTCTTC. Residues: CASRATSSWGNEQFF.

At least ten counts were recorded for this clone. V gene TRBV5-1 combines with J gene TRBJ2-7; TRBD2 is a possible D gene (5 bases). Trimming removed 2 bases from V and 2 bases from J, with 11 bases in between. Germline loops: CDR1 SGHRS, CDR2 YFSETQ. The CDR3 is made up of 14 amino acids. The CDR3 DNA reads TGCGCCAGCAGCTTCACGGGAACAACCTACGAGCAGTACTTC. Protein: CASSFTGTTYEQYF.

In its sample, this clone was seen many times. The J gene is TRBJ1-2, the V gene TRBV5-1; TRBD1 might be the D (6 bases). The CDR3 is made up of 15 amino acids. The V gene's germline CDR1 is SGHRS and CDR2 YFSETQ. Trimming took off 4 bases at V and 7 bases at J, with 20 bases between the two ends. The CDR3 region has the DNA TGCGCCAGCAGCAGGCCAGAAATCAGGGGCTTTGGCTACACCTTC. Its protein is CASSRPEIRGFGYTF.

This clone was seen ten or more times. The chain uses TRBV7-9 and TRBJ2-7; D remains ambiguous. V was pared by 5 bases and J by 7 bases, with 12 bases between. CDR3 size: 12 residues. In germline, CDR1 is SEHNR, CDR2 FQNEAQ (reference sequence). As DNA, the CDR3 is TGTGCCAGCAGCCCGGGCCCGGGTGAGCAGTACTTC. Amino acids: CASSPGPGEQYF.

This clone was counted at least ten times. Just one base apart from a much larger clone, this may be a read error. The identical CDR3 is also encoded by other nucleotide sequences in the sample. The chain recombines TRBV15 with TRBJ1-2; D is uncertain. CDR1 is LNHNV, CDR2 YYDKDF, per germline (reference sequence). This CDR3 is built from 15 residues. The CDR3 sequence is CATSSAGISDYGYTF. CDR3 sequence (DNA): TGTGCCACCAGCAGCGCAGGTATCTCGGACTATGGCTACACTTTC.

Notes on this clone: This could be a read error, since a much larger clone is one nucleotide away. The chain links TRBV5-4 to TRBJ1-2; D is ambiguous. The V and J ends lost 4 bases and 2 bases respectively, with 12 bases between them. Looked up from germline, CDR1 is SGHNT and CDR2 is YYREEE (reference sequence). This CDR3 is built from 14 residues. CDR3 sequence (DNA): TGTGCCAGCAGCCGGGCGGGCGAAAACTATGGCTACACCTTC. Protein product: CASSRAGENYGYTF.

Comments on this clone: The junction differs from germline at one of its ends, possibly a read error. The chain has TRBV7-3 and TRBJ2-3; D may be TRBD1 (5 bases). Germline V lookup: CDR1 SGHTA, CDR2 FQGTGA. The CDR3 is 16 amino acids. Here the CDR3 DNA reads TGTTCCAGCAGTCCTGGTTTGGGGCCACGCACACATACGCAGTATTTT. Residues: CSSSPGLGPRTHTQYF.

The table lists this clone with many counts. CDR3 residues: CASRTPRGGYTF. As DNA, the CDR3 is TGTGCCAGCAGGACCCCAAGGGGGGGCTACACCTTC. The genes are TRBV25-1 and TRBJ1-2; D is perhaps TRBD1 (6 bases). With 6 bases removed from V and 8 bases from J, the gap between germline ends came to 13 bases. CDR3 length equals 12 residues. Per germline, CDR1 MGHDK and CDR2 SYGVNS.

Details on this clone: This may arise from a read error, as a much more abundant clone is one base away. The chain is built from TRBV5-4 and TRBJ1-6; D is undetermined. Per germline, CDR1 SGHNT and CDR2 YYREEE (reference sequence). Trimming cost V 0 bases and J 8 bases, with 9 bases left between them. There are 14 residues in the CDR3. The CDR3 region is CASSLGHLDSPLHF. CDR3 nucleotides: TGTGCCAGCAGCTTGGGTCACCTGGATTCACCCCTCCACTTT.

At least ten counts were recorded for this clone. The chain links TRBV12-3 or TRBV12-4 to TRBJ1-6; the D gene is possibly TRBD1 (5 bases). The CDR3 runs to 14 residues. Trimming shortened V by 6 bases and J by 9 bases, and 15 bases separated the two germline ends. The CDR3 region has the DNA TGTGCCAGCAGCCTCTCGGGACTGATTTCACCCCTCCACTTT. Translated: CASSLSGLISPLHF.

V is TRBV5-4 and J is TRBJ2-1; D is unclear. The CDR3 covers 13 residues. Germline V gives CDR1 SGHNT, CDR2 YYREEE (reference sequence). Trimming pared 5 bases from V and 3 bases from J, leaving 9 bases between. The DNA for the CDR3 is TGTGCCAGCAGGGGTGGAGTCTACAATGAGCAGTTCTTC. It is translated as CASRGGVYNEQFF.

On this clone itself: One junction end disagrees with the germline gene, perhaps due to a read error. V usage is TRBV20-1 and J usage is TRBJ2-7, with 9 bases identical to TRBD2. The CDR3 totals 15 residues. Germline CDR1 and CDR2: DFQATT and SNEGSKA (reference sequence). CDR3 sequence reads: CSASILSGSSYERYF. The DNA of the CDR3 is TGCAGTGCTAGCATACTTAGCGGGAGCTCCTACGAGCGGTACTTC.

The table lists this clone with many counts. The chain is built from TRBV30 and TRBJ2-2; no reliable D call. Germline-derived CDR1 and CDR2 are GTSNPN and SVGIG (reference sequence). The CDR3 loop spans 13 amino acids. V gave up 3 bases and J gave up 6 bases, with 11 bases separating them. The CDR3 spells CAWSKGSPGELFF. DNA of the CDR3: TGTGCCTGGAGCAAGGGTAGCCCCGGGGAGCTGTTTTTT.